This entry features one T cell receptor beta chain sequence. Antigen unknown. Cultured CD4+ T-cell DNA underwent Oncomine TCR Beta short-read sequencing. MiXCR, applied by TCRdb to the PCR reads, yields one record per CDR3 protein. The sample has about 5,400 distinct CDR3 sequences, under 40% seen once. After removal of 1 base from V and 0 bases from J, the junction contained 0 bases not matched to a gene. CDR1 and CDR2 (germline): LGHNA, YNFKEQ. The CDR3 length is 16 residues. This record comes from a study of vaccination and CD4 T cells after COVID-19. Stated treatment: roughly ten-day PBMC culture with coronavirus spike peptide pools or control peptides (ViraFEST assay). The unexposed donor provided CD4+ T cells, which were taken before the COVID-19 pandemic (2011-2018).

Input material: CD4+ T cells from blood, cultured in vitro. The TCR sequence derives from a human donor in good health. The rearrangement links TRBV4-2 to TRBJ2-6; 7 positions match TRBD2. CDR3 DNA: TGTGCCAGCAGCCAAGGGGGGGGCTCTGGGGCCAACGTCCTGACTTTC. Protein sequence: CASSQGGGSGANVLTF.